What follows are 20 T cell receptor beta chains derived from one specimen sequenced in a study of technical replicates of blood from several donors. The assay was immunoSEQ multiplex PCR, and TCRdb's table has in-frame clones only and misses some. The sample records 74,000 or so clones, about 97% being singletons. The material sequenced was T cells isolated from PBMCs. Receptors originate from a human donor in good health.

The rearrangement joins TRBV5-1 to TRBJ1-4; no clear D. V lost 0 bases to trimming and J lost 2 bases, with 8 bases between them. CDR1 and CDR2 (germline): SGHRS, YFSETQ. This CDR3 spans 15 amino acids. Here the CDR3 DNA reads TGCGCCAGCAGCTTGGAGCATAACACTAATGAAAAACTGTTTTTT. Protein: CASSLEHNTNEKLFF.

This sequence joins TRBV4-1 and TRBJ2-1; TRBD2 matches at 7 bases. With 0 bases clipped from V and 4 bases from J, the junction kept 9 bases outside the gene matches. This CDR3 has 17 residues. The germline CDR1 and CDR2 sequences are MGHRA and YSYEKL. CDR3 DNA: TGCGCCAGCAGCCAAGATGGATCTAGCGGACCTTACAATGAGCAGTTCTTC. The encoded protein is CASSQDGSSGPYNEQFF.

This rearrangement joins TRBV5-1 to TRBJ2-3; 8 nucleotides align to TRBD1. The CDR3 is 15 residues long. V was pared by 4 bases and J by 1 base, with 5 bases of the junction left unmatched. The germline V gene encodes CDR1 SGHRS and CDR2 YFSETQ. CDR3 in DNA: TGCGCCAGCAGCCCGATGACAGGGGGCACAGATACGCAGTATTTT. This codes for CASSPMTGGTDTQYF.

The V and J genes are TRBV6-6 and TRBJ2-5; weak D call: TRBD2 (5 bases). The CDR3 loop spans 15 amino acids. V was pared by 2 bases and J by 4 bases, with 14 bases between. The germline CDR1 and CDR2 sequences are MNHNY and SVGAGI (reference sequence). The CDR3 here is CASSYEGRVGETQYF. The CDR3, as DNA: TGTGCCAGCAGTTACGAGGGTAGAGTCGGAGAGACCCAGTACTTC.

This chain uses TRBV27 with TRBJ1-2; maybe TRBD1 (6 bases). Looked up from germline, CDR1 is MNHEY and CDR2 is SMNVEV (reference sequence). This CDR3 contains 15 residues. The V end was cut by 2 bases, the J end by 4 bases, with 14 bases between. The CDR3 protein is CASSLQGPGLYGYTF. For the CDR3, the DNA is TGTGCCAGCAGTTTACAGGGGCCGGGGCTCTATGGCTACACCTTC.

The CDR3 loop reads CASSAYIQGVGQPQHF. As DNA, the CDR3 is TGTGCCAGCAGCGCTTACATACAGGGGGTCGGACAGCCCCAGCATTTT. The V gene is TRBV5-5, the J gene TRBJ1-5; the match to TRBD1 covers 8 bases. The CDR3 runs 16 residues. Trimming removed 4 bases from V and 7 bases from J; junction bases left unmatched: 13. CDR1 and CDR2 from the germline V gene are SGHKS and YYEKEE (reference sequence).

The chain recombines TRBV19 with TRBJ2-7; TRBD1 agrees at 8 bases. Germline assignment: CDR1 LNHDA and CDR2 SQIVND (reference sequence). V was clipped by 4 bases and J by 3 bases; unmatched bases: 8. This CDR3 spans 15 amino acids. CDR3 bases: TGTGCCAGTAGTAGTGGACAGGGAGCGGACTACGAGCAGTACTTC. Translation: CASSSGQGADYEQYF.

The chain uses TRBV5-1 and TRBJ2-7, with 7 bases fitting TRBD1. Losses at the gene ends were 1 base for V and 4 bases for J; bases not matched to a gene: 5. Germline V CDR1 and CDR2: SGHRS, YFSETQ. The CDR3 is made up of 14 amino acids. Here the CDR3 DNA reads TGCGCCAGCAGCTTGTGGGACAGCCAATACGAGCAGTACTTC. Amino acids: CASSLWDSQYEQYF.

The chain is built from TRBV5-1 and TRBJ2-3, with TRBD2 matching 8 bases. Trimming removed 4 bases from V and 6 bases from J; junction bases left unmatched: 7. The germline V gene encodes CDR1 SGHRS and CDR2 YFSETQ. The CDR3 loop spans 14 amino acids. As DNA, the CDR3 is TGCGCCAGCAGCGATACTAGCGGAGGGGATACGCAGTATTTT. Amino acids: CASSDTSGGDTQYF.

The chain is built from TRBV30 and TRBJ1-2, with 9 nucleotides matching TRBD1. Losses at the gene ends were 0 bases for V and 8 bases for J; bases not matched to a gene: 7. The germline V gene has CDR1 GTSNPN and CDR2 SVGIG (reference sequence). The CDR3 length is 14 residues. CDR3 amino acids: CAWSVLGQGYGYTF. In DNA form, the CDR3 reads TGTGCCTGGAGTGTGTTGGGACAGGGATACGGCTACACCTTC.

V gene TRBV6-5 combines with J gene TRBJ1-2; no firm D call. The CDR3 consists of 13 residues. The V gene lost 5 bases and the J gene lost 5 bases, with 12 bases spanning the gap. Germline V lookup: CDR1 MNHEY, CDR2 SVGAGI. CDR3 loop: CASSQAVRYGYTF. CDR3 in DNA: TGTGCCAGCAGTCAGGCAGTTAGGTATGGCTACACCTTC.

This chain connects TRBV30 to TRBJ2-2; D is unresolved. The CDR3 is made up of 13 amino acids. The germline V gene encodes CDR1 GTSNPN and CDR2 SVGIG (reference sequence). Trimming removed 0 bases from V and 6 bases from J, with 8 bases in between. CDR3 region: CAWSVLVAGELFF. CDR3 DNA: TGTGCCTGGAGTGTACTCGTGGCCGGGGAGCTGTTTTTT.

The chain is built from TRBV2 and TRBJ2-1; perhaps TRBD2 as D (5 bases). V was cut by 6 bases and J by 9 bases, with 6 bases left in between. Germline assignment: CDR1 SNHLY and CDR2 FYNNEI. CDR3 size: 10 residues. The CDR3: CASREAEQFF. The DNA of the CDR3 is TGTGCCAGCAGGGAGGCTGAGCAGTTCTTC.

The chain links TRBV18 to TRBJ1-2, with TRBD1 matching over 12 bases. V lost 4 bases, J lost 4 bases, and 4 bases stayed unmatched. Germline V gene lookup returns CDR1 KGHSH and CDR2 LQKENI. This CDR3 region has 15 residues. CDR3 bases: TGTGCCAGCTCACGGACGGGACAGGGGGCCTATGGCTACACCTTC. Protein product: CASSRTGQGAYGYTF.

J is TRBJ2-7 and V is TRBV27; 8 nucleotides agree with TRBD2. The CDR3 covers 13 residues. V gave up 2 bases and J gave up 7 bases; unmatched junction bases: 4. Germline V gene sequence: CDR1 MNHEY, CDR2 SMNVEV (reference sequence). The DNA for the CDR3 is TGTGCCAGCAGTTTAGCGGGGGGACTGGAGCAGTACTTC. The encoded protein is CASSLAGGLEQYF.

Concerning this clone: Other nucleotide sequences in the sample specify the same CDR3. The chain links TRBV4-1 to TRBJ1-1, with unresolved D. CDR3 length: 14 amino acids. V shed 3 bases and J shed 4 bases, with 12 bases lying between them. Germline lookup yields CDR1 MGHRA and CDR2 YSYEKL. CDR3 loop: CASSQAYSSTEAFF. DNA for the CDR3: TGCGCCAGCAGCCAGGCCTACAGCAGCACTGAAGCTTTCTTT.

The CDR3 sequence: CASLLGGGQPQHF. The DNA of the CDR3 is TGTGCCAGTCTTCTTGGGGGGGGTCAGCCCCAGCATTTT. This rearrangement joins TRBV19 to TRBJ1-5; TRBD1 might be the D (5 bases). The germline gives CDR1 LNHDA, CDR2 SQIVND (reference sequence). Trimming left V 8 bases short and J 6 bases short, with 14 bases between. The CDR3 length is 13 residues.

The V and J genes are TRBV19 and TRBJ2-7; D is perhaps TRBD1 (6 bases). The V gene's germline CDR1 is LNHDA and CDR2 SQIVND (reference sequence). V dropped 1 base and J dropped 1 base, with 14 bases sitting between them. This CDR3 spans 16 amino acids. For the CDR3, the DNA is TGTGCCAGTAGTATAGCGAGCGCTGGGACATCCTACGAGCAGTACTTC. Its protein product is CASSIASAGTSYEQYF.

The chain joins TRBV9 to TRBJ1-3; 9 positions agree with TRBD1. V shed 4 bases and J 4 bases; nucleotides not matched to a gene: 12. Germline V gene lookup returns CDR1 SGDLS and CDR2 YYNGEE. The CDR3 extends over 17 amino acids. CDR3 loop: CASSRQGGQGGGNTIYF. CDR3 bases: TGTGCCAGCAGCCGACAGGGGGGACAGGGCGGCGGAAACACCATATATTTT.

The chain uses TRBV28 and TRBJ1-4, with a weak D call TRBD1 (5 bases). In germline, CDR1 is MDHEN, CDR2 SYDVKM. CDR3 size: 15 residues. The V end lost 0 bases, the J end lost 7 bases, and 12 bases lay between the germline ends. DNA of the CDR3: TGTGCCAGCAGTTTATGGGTTGGGGGAGGTGAAAAACTGTTTTTT. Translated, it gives CASSLWVGGGEKLFF.